Reported below is one T cell receptor (beta chain). The sample originates from a study of blood T cell repertoires in COVID-19. The overall study: T cells, B-cell-depleted T cells, or PBMCs supplied cDNA or gDNA.

Researchers sorted participants into cohorts using their self-reported clinical history. Original handling: Scientists estimated how many nucleated cells there were by amplifying reference gene primers. Produced via immunoSEQ multiplex PCR; TCRdb's table is partial and in-frame only. The V and J calls and clone size are taken from that table; D and trimming were inferred from the DNA. Among about 430,000 clones listed, 88% were seen once. The sequenced material came from PBMCs or T cells enriched from blood (not recorded which). The clonotype was recovered from a woman aged 18-29 years who had been exposed to COVID-19.

CDR3 region: CASSQDGTTTSYEQYF. The CDR3, as DNA: TGCGCCAGCAGCCAAGACGGGACAACGACCTCCTACGAGCAGTACTTC. This chain uses TRBV4-1 with TRBJ2-7, with D possibly matching TRBD1 (6 bases). Germline values: CDR1 MGHRA, CDR2 YSYEKL. V shed 0 bases and J shed 0 bases, with 12 bases lying between them. This CDR3 spans 16 amino acids.